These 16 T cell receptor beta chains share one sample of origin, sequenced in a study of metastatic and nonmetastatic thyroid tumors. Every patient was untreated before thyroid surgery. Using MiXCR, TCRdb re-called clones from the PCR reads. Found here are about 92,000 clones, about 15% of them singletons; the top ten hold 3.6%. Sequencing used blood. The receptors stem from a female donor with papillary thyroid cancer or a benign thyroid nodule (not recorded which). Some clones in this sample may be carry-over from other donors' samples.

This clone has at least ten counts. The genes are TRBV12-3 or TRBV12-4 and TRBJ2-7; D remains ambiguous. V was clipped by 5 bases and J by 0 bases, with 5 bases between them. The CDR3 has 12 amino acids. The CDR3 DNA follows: TGTGCCAGCAGTGGGTACTCCTACGAGCAGTACTTC. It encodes CASSGYSYEQYF.

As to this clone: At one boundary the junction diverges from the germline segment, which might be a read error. The CDR3 coding sequence is TGTGCCAACAGCCAAGCTGTTCCCAGGAGCTATACGCAGTATTTT. Translated: CANSQAVPRSYTQYF. The J gene is TRBJ2-3, the V gene TRBV3-1; no definite D call. This CDR3 comprises 15 residues. Germline CDR1 and CDR2: LGHDT and YNNKEL (reference sequence).

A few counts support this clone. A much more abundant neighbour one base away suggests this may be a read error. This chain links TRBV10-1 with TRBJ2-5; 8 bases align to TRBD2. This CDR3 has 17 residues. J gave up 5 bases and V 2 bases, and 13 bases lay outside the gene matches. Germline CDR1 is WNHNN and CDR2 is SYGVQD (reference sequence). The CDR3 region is CASSEAFSGGASETQYF. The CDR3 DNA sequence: TGCGCCAGCAGTGAGGCGTTTTCCGGGGGGGCAAGTGAGACCCAGTACTTC.

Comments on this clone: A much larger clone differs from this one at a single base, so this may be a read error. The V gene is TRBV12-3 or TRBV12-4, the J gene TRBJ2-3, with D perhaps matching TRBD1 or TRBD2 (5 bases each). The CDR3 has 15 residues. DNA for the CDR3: TGTGCCAGCAGATTAGCGTGGGGGAGCACAGATACGCAGTATTTT. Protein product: CASRLAWGSTDTQYF.

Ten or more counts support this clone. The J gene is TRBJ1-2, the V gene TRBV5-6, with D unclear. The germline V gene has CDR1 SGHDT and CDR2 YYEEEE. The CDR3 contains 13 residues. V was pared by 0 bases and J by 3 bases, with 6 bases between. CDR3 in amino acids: CASSLVQDYGYTF. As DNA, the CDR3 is TGTGCCAGCAGCTTGGTGCAGGACTATGGCTACACCTTC.

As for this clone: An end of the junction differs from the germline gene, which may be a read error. CDR3 in amino acids: CASTRSGGYTDTQYF. The CDR3 DNA sequence: TGTGCCAGCACCCGATCGGGGGGATACACAGATACGCAGTATTTT. The chain combines TRBV5-1 with TRBJ2-3, with 7 bases matching TRBD2. CDR1 and CDR2 from the germline V gene are SGHRS and YFSETQ. The CDR3 has 15 residues.

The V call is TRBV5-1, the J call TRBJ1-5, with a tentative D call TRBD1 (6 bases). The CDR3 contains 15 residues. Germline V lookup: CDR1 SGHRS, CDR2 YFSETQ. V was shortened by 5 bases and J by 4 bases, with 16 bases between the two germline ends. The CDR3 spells CASSPEGDPNQPQHF. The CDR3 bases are TGCGCCAGCAGTCCCGAGGGGGACCCTAATCAGCCCCAGCATTTT.

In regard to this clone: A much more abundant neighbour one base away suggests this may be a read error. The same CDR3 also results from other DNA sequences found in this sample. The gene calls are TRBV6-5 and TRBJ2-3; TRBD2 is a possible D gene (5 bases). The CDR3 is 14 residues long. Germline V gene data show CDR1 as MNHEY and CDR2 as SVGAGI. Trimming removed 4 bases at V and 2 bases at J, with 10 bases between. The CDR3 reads CASSSGGDTDTQYF. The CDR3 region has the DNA TGTGCCAGCAGTTCTGGAGGTGACACAGATACGCAGTATTTT.

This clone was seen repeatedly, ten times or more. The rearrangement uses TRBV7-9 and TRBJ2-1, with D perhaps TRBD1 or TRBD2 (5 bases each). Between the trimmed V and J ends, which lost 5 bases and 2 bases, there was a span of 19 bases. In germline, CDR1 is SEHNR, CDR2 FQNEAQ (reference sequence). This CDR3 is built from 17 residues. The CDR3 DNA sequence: TGTGCCAGCAGCGGCAAACGGGACCCTACTACCTACAATGAGCAGTTCTTC. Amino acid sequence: CASSGKRDPTTYNEQFF. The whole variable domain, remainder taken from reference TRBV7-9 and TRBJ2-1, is DTGVSQNPRHKITKRGQNVTFRCDPISEHNRLYWYRQTLGQGPEFLTYFQNEAQLEKSRLLSDRFSAERPKGSFSTLEIQRTEQGDSAMYLCASSGKRDPTTYNEQFFGPGTRLTVL.

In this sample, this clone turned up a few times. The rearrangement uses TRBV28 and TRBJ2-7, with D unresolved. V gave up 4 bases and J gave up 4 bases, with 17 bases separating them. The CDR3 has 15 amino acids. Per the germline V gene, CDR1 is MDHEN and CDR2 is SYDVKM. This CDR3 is CASSYPARLTYEQYF. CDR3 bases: TGTGCCAGCAGTTACCCGGCCAGGCTTACATACGAGCAGTACTTC. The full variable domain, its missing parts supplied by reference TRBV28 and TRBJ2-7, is DVKVTQSSRYLVKRTGEKVFLECVQDMDHENMFWYRQDPGLGLRLIYFSYDVKMKEKGDIPEGYSVSREKKERFSLILESASTNQTSMYLCASSYPARLTYEQYFGPGTRLTVT.

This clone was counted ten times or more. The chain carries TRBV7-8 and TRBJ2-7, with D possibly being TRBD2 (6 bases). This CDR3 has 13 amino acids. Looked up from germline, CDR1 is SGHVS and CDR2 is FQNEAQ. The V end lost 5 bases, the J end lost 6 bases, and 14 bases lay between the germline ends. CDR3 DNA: TGTGCCAGCAGCCCCGCGGGGCCGGGCGAGCAGTACTTC. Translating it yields CASSPAGPGEQYF. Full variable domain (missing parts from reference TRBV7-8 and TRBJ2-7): GAGVSQSPRYKVAKRGQDVALRCDPISGHVSLFWYQQALGQGPEFLTYFQNEAQLDKSGLPSDRFFAERPEGSVSTLKIQRTQQEDSAVYLCASSPAGPGEQYFGPGTRLTVT.

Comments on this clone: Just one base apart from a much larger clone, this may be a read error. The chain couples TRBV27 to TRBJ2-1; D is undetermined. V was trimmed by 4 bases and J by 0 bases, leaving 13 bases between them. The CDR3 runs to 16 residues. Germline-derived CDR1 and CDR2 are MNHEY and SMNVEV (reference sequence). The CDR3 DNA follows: TGTGCCAGCAGTTCCGGCGACATGAGCTCCTACAATGAGCAGTTCTTC. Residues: CASSSGDMSSYNEQFF.

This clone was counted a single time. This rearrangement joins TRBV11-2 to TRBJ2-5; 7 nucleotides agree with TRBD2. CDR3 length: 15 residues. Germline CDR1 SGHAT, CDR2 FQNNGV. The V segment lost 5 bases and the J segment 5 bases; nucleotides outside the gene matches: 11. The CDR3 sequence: CASSAHTIGGETQYF. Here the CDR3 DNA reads TGTGCCAGCAGCGCTCATACTATCGGGGGGGAGACCCAGTACTTC.

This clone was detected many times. CDR3 in DNA: TGTGCCAGCAGTTTGGGGGGGAACGAGCAGTACTTC. This codes for CASSLGGNEQYF. The gene calls are TRBV6-1 and TRBJ2-7, with 7 nucleotides matching TRBD2. The germline V gene encodes CDR1 MNHNS and CDR2 SASEGT. This CDR3 has 12 residues. Unmatched junction bases numbered 3, after V lost 5 bases and J lost 5 bases.

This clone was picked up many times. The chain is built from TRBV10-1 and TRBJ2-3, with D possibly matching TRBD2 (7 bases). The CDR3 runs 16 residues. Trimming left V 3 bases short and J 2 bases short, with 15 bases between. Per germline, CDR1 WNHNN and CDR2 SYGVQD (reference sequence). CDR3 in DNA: TGCGCCAGCAGTGATGTAGCCGGGGGGCTCACAGATACGCAGTATTTT. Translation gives CASSDVAGGLTDTQYF.

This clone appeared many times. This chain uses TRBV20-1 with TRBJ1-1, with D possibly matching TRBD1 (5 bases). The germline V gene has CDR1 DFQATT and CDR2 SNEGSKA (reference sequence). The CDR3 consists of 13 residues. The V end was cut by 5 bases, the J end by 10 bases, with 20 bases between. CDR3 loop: CSAPGRGILGAFF. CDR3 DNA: TGCAGTGCTCCCGGACGGGGGATCTTGGGAGCTTTCTTT.